The 24 T cell receptor beta chains presented below share a single source sample, sequenced in a study of Ad26.COV2.S vaccination and SARS-CoV-2 variants. Treatment meaning: about 20 received Ad26.COV2.S at low or high dose, single or two shots; 5 received placebo; per-sample allocation not given. Sampling happened 63 days after the first vaccine or placebo injection. The method was immunoSEQ multiplex PCR; TCRdb's version includes in-frame clones alone and lacks a portion of them. This sample has approximately 480,000 clones, with approximately 90% found just once. The material sequenced was peripheral blood, taken in a trial of Ad26.COV2.S vaccine versus placebo. These TCRs come from a person aged 18-60 years who received the Ad26.COV2.S COVID-19 vaccine or a placebo.

The chain couples TRBV30 to TRBJ2-5; D unresolved. Germline loops: CDR1 GTSNPN, CDR2 SVGIG (reference sequence). Trimming left V 2 bases short and J 5 bases short, with 9 bases between. The CDR3 loop spans 12 amino acids. This CDR3 is CAWSYRWETQYF. The CDR3, as DNA: TGTGCCTGGAGTTATCGGTGGGAGACCCAGTACTTC.

This chain links TRBV11-2 with TRBJ2-1, with D hard to call. The V end was cut by 7 bases, the J end by 2 bases, with 12 bases between. CDR3 length: 14 amino acids. CDR1 SGHAT and CDR2 FQNNGV come from the germline V gene. CDR3: CASTSDGPYNEQFF. The DNA of the CDR3 is TGTGCCAGCACCTCCGATGGGCCCTACAATGAGCAGTTCTTC.

This clone showed up just a few times. The chain joins TRBV7-2 to TRBJ2-1, with 9 bases aligning to TRBD1. Germline assignment: CDR1 SGHTA and CDR2 FQGNSA. The V gene end was trimmed by 5 bases and the J gene end by 8 bases; junction bases not matched to a gene: 7. The CDR3 consists of 14 residues. The CDR3 sequence: CASSADRGRYEQFF. CDR3 nucleotides: TGTGCCAGCAGCGCGGACAGGGGTAGATATGAGCAGTTCTTC.

The genes are TRBV2 and TRBJ2-6, with unresolved D. Trimming took off 6 bases at V and 0 bases at J, with 6 bases between the two ends. This CDR3 has 14 residues. Germline loops: CDR1 SNHLY, CDR2 FYNNEI. The CDR3 loop reads CASRGYSGANVLTF. The CDR3 region has the DNA TGTGCCAGCAGGGGATACTCTGGGGCCAACGTCCTGACTTTC.

The V and J genes are TRBV30 and TRBJ1-1; D is perhaps TRBD1 (5 bases). Trimming shortened V by 1 base and J by 2 bases, and 14 bases separated the two germline ends. Germline values: CDR1 GTSNPN, CDR2 SVGIG (reference sequence). The CDR3 loop spans 15 amino acids. CDR3 in amino acids: CAWSGRGAKNTEAFF. Written as DNA, the CDR3 is TGTGCCTGGAGTGGCAGAGGGGCAAAAAACACTGAAGCTTTCTTT.

This chain connects TRBV3-1 (or the pseudogene TRBV3-2) to TRBJ2-1, with D perhaps being TRBD1 or TRBD2 (6 bases each). The germline CDR1 and CDR2 sequences are LGHDT and YNNKEL (reference sequence). V shed 7 bases and J shed 9 bases, with 7 bases lying between them. This CDR3 contains 10 residues. Written as DNA, the CDR3 is TGTGCCAGCAAGGGGGGTGAGCAGTTCTTC. This sequence encodes CASKGGEQFF.

The J gene is TRBJ2-1, the V gene TRBV6-1; tentative D call: TRBD1 (6 bases). With 6 bases removed from V and 6 bases from J, the gap between germline ends came to 21 bases. The CDR3 totals 16 residues. From germline, CDR1 is MNHNS and CDR2 SASEGT. CDR3 DNA sequence: TGTGCCAGCAGAGAACGGACAGCTCTCAGGGTCAATGAGCAGTTCTTC. Translating gives CASRERTALRVNEQFF.

This clone appeared a single time. The chain combines TRBV6-5 with TRBJ1-1, with TRBD1 matching over 7 bases. V gave up 4 bases and J gave up 7 bases; unmatched junction bases: 12. Germline V lookup: CDR1 MNHEY, CDR2 SVGAGI. The CDR3 contains 15 residues. In DNA form, the CDR3 reads TGTGCCAGCAGTTTACGGCAAACAGGGGATGGTGAAGCTTTCTTT. Protein product: CASSLRQTGDGEAFF.

The chain has TRBV6-5 and TRBJ1-6; TRBD1 might be the D (6 bases). Germline CDR1 is MNHEY and CDR2 is SVGAGI. V dropped 6 bases and J dropped 8 bases, with 17 bases sitting between them. The CDR3 has 15 residues. The CDR3: CASRKGGATDSPLHF. CDR3 nucleotide sequence: TGTGCCAGCAGGAAAGGGGGGGCCACGGATTCACCCCTCCACTTT.

This clone showed up just a few times. The chain uses TRBV7-2 and TRBJ1-2; no firm D call. Trimming took 0 bases from V and 8 from J, leaving 19 bases between them. This CDR3 has 16 amino acids. Germline CDR1 reads SGHTA; CDR2 reads FQGNSA. CDR3 DNA: TGTGCCAGCAGCTTAGCCACAGCATGGGTAGGAGGGGGCTACACCTTC. Protein product: CASSLATAWVGGGYTF.

V is TRBV3-1 (or the pseudogene TRBV3-2) and J is TRBJ2-7; weak D call: TRBD2 (5 bases). The V gene lost 2 bases and the J gene lost 6 bases, with 14 bases spanning the gap. CDR3 size: 14 residues. The germline V gene has CDR1 LGHDT and CDR2 YNNKEL (reference sequence). The CDR3 protein is CASSQRHGLSEQYF. The CDR3, as DNA: TGTGCCAGCAGCCAACGACACGGACTCTCCGAGCAGTACTTC.

The chain carries TRBV18 and TRBJ1-6, with 11 positions matching TRBD1. Looked up from germline, CDR1 is KGHSH and CDR2 is LQKENI. V was clipped by 6 bases and J by 7 bases; unmatched bases: 8. The CDR3 totals 16 residues. The CDR3 spells CASSPVGTGGNSPLHF. The CDR3 nucleotides are TGTGCCAGCTCCCCCGTCGGGACAGGGGGGAATTCACCCCTCCACTTT. The complete variable domain, with remaining parts taken from reference TRBV18 and TRBJ1-6, reads NAGVMQNPRHLVRRRGQEARLRCSPMKGHSHVYWYRQLPEEGLKFMVYLQKENIIDESGMPKERFSAEFPKEGPSILRIQQVVRGDSAAYFCASSPVGTGGNSPLHFGNGTRLTVT.

The rearrangement links TRBV6-5 to TRBJ1-3; the D is unclear. Germline V lookup: CDR1 MNHEY, CDR2 SVGAGI. The length of the CDR3 is 15 residues. The V gene lost 5 bases and the J gene lost 0 bases, with 11 bases spanning the gap. DNA for the CDR3: TGTGCCAGCAGTCTGGCGTTATACTCTGGAAACACCATATATTTT. Residues: CASSLALYSGNTIYF.

This chain joins TRBV5-5 and TRBJ2-1; 14 bases line up with TRBD2. Germline values: CDR1 SGHKS, CDR2 YYEKEE (reference sequence). The CDR3 is made up of 20 amino acids. V lost 0 bases, J lost 2 bases, and 10 bases stayed unmatched. The CDR3, as DNA: TGTGCCAGCAGCTTGGCATGGGCCCAGACTAGCGGGAGGGCCTACAATGAGCAGTTCTTC. It translates to CASSLAWAQTSGRAYNEQFF.

The chain recombines TRBV12-2 with TRBJ1-3; the table's D gene call, TRBD1, was not cross checked with the DNA. TRBV12-2 is a documented pseudogene. The CDR3 contains 16 residues. CDR3 sequence: CASRFPPGRAGNTIYF. CDR3 in DNA: TGTGCAAGTCGCTTCCCCCCAGGCAGGGCTGGAAACACCATATATTTT.

This clone was picked up a small number of times. This chain joins TRBV4-2 and TRBJ1-3; the D is unclear. Germline V gives CDR1 LGHNA, CDR2 YNFKEQ. V was trimmed by 0 bases and J by 2 bases, leaving 14 bases between them. CDR3 length: 17 amino acids. The CDR3 loop reads CASSQDPSPGTGNTIYF. CDR3 coding DNA: TGTGCCAGCAGCCAAGATCCCTCCCCGGGGACTGGAAACACCATATATTTT.

This chain uses TRBV6-2 or TRBV6-3 with TRBJ2-7; D is undetermined. The CDR3 has 12 amino acids. V was trimmed by 4 bases and J by 7 bases, leaving 11 bases between them. From germline, CDR1 is MNHEY and CDR2 SVGEGT. CDR3 nucleotides: TGTGCCAGCAGTTCCCTTTGGCCGGAGCAGTACTTC. Translated: CASSSLWPEQYF.

This chain connects TRBV7-3 to TRBJ2-5; D is possibly TRBD2 (6 bases). The V end lost 4 bases, the J end lost 1 base, and 25 bases lay between the germline ends. The CDR3 runs to 19 residues. Germline V lookup: CDR1 SGHTA, CDR2 FQGTGA. CDR3 sequence (DNA): TGTGCCAGCAGCTCAAGAGGGCTCGTAGCGGAGGGAACCCAAGAGACCCAGTACTTC. This translates into CASSSRGLVAEGTQETQYF.

The chain joins TRBV5-4 to TRBJ2-2; D not resolved. Looked up from germline, CDR1 is SGHNT and CDR2 is YYREEE (reference sequence). The CDR3 totals 15 residues. V was trimmed by 2 bases and J by 0 bases, leaving 8 bases between them. Here the CDR3 DNA reads TGTGCCAGCAGCTTTTCGAGGACGAACACCGGGGAGCTGTTTTTT. The encoded protein is CASSFSRTNTGELFF.

This chain connects TRBV6-5 to TRBJ2-1; 7 nucleotides line up with TRBD1. After removal of 7 bases from V and 8 bases from J, the junction contained 11 bases not matched to a gene. CDR1 is MNHEY and CDR2 is SVGAGI in the germline V gene. This CDR3 is built from 14 residues. CDR3 sequence: CASMGNRGIDEQFF. The CDR3 coding sequence is TGTGCCAGCATGGGAAACAGGGGAATAGATGAGCAGTTCTTC.

The chain has TRBV28 and TRBJ1-1, with D uncertain. Germline-derived CDR1 and CDR2 are MDHEN and SYDVKM. This CDR3 has 13 residues. V was trimmed by 5 bases and J by 12 bases, leaving 19 bases between them. In nucleotides, the CDR3 is TGTGCCAGCAGTAATTTCCGATTCACCTTGACTTTCTTT. Translating gives CASSNFRFTLTFF. Full variable domain (missing parts from reference TRBV28 and TRBJ1-1): DVKVTQSSRYLVKRTGEKVFLECVQDMDHENMFWYRQDPGLGLRLIYFSYDVKMKEKGDIPEGYSVSREKKERFSLILESASTNQTSMYLCASSNFRFTLTFFGQGTRLTVV.

The chain recombines TRBV19 with TRBJ1-5; 11 bases line up with TRBD1. Germline CDR1 and CDR2: LNHDA and SQIVND (reference sequence). The CDR3 spans 16 residues. The J segment lost 6 bases and the V segment lost 0 bases, leaving 4 bases of the junction unmatched. The CDR3 spells CASSIEGGTGGQPQHF. The CDR3 coding sequence is TGTGCCAGTAGTATAGAAGGGGGGACAGGGGGTCAGCCCCAGCATTTT.

The chain employs TRBV5-4 and TRBJ2-1; D is unresolved. Per germline, CDR1 SGHNT and CDR2 YYREEE (reference sequence). The CDR3 has 13 amino acids. Trimming took off 0 bases at V and 7 bases at J, with 8 bases between the two ends. This CDR3 reads CASSLDPPNEQFF. DNA for the CDR3: TGTGCCAGCAGCTTGGACCCCCCTAATGAGCAGTTCTTC.

The CDR3 sequence: CASSLVGSGHQETQYF. The CDR3, as DNA: TGTGCCAGCAGTTTGGTAGGCTCCGGACACCAAGAGACCCAGTACTTC. V usage is TRBV27 and J usage is TRBJ2-5; D ambiguous. The CDR3 totals 16 residues. Deletions cut 3 bases from V and 0 bases from J, with 14 bases between. Germline V gives CDR1 MNHEY, CDR2 SMNVEV (reference sequence).